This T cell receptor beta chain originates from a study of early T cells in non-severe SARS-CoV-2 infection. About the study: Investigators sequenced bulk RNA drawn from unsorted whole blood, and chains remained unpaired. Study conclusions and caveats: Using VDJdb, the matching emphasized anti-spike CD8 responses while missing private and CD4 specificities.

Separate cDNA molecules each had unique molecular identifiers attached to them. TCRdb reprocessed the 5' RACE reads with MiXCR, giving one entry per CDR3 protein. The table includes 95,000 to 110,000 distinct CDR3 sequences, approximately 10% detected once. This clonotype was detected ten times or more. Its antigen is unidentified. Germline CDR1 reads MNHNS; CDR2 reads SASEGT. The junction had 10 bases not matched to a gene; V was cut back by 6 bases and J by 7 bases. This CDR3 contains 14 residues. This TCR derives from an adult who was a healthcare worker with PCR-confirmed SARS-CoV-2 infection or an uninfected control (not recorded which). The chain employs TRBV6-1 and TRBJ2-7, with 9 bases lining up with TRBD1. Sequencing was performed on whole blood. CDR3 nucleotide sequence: TGTGCCAGCAGCTCCGGGACAGGGTCGGGTGAGCAGTACTTC. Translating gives CASSSGTGSGEQYF.